The next 20 T cell receptor beta chains were all read from a single sample in a study of PD-L1 blockade in urothelial cancer. Noted time point: pretreatment peripheral blood. Sequencing was performed with immunoSEQ multiplex PCR; in TCRdb, only in-frame clones are kept and a portion is missing. Of 35,000 or so clones listed, about 87% are singletons. The sample was PBMCs, taken around atezolizumab (anti-PD-L1) treatment. The origin of the receptors is a man in his sixties with urothelial cancer.

This clone was recorded only once. This chain uses TRBV4-3 with TRBJ1-4, with D possibly being TRBD1 (6 bases). The germline CDR1 and CDR2 sequences are LGHNA and YSLEER. The V and J ends lost 0 bases and 1 base respectively, with 9 bases between them. This CDR3 spans 16 amino acids. The CDR3 DNA follows: TGCGCCAGCAGCCAAGATTCAGGGGTAACTAATGAAAAACTGTTTTTT. Its translation is CASSQDSGVTNEKLFF.

This sequence joins TRBV4-1 and TRBJ2-2; D may be TRBD1 (5 bases). The germline V gene encodes CDR1 MGHRA and CDR2 YSYEKL. The CDR3 has 18 residues. Trimming stripped 0 bases from V and 1 base from J, with 15 bases between. CDR3 region: CASSQEGASALNTGELFF. CDR3 coding DNA: TGCGCCAGCAGCCAAGAAGGGGCGTCTGCATTGAACACCGGGGAGCTGTTTTTT.

The V call is TRBV6-6, the J call TRBJ1-1, with no clear D. V lost 2 bases and J lost 0, with 7 bases in between. The V gene's germline CDR1 is MNHNY and CDR2 SVGAGI (reference sequence). This CDR3 is 14 amino acids long. The CDR3 here is CASSYASLNTEAFF. The CDR3 region has the DNA TGTGCCAGCAGTTACGCGTCCCTGAACACTGAAGCTTTCTTT.

The rearrangement joins TRBV5-6 to TRBJ2-5; D is uncertain. This CDR3 has 13 residues. Germline-derived CDR1 and CDR2 are SGHDT and YYEEEE. Trimming pared 0 bases from V and 13 bases from J, leaving 16 bases between. CDR3 nucleotide sequence: TGTGCCAGCAGCTTGGGATCCCTGCGCATCTTGTACTTC. Translated: CASSLGSLRILYF.

The rearrangement links TRBV5-4 to TRBJ2-5, with 12 bases matching TRBD2. Germline V gene sequence: CDR1 SGHNT, CDR2 YYREEE (reference sequence). J lost 2 bases, V lost 3 bases, and 2 bases had no gene match. This CDR3 contains 15 residues. The DNA for the CDR3 is TGTGCCAGCAGCTCGACTAGCGGGAGTCAAGAGACCCAGTACTTC. It encodes CASSSTSGSQETQYF.

The chain employs TRBV5-1 and TRBJ1-6, with unresolved D. Germline V gene sequence: CDR1 SGHRS, CDR2 YFSETQ. V was shortened by 2 bases and J by 10 bases, with 13 bases between the two germline ends. CDR3 length: 14 residues. CDR3 bases: TGCGCCAGCAGCTTCGAGGAAGTCAGCTCACCCCTCCACTTT. The encoded protein is CASSFEEVSSPLHF.

The chain employs TRBV5-3 and TRBJ2-3; D may be TRBD1 (7 bases). TRBV5-3 is sorted into the ORF group, with uncertain function. Trimming pared 2 bases from V and 0 bases from J, leaving 13 bases between. The CDR3 consists of 16 residues. CDR3 amino acids: CARSLDREASTDTQYF. CDR3 DNA sequence: TGTGCCAGAAGCTTAGACAGGGAGGCTAGCACAGATACGCAGTATTTT.

The chain joins TRBV30 to TRBJ1-2; possible D gene TRBD1, 5 bases. This CDR3 is 13 amino acids long. V gave up 3 bases and J gave up 2 bases, with 10 bases separating them. The germline gives CDR1 GTSNPN, CDR2 SVGIG (reference sequence). CDR3 residues: CAWSVDRNYGYTF. The CDR3, as DNA: TGTGCCTGGAGCGTTGACAGAAACTATGGCTACACCTTC.

CDR3 DNA: TGTGCCAGCAACTCGCGGCAGGGGGTCGCAGATACGCAGTATTTT. Its translation: CASNSRQGVADTQYF. The chain carries TRBV9 and TRBJ2-3, with 7 bases matching TRBD1. The CDR3 spans 15 residues. Trimming cost V 6 bases and J 4 bases; bases outside gene matches: 11. Germline V lookup: CDR1 SGDLS, CDR2 YYNGEE.

This clone showed up just a few times. The chain has TRBV11-2 and TRBJ2-5; unclear D gene. Germline-derived CDR1 and CDR2 are SGHAT and FQNNGV. Trimming left V 2 bases short and J 2 bases short, with 9 bases between. The CDR3 contains 14 residues. Here the CDR3 DNA reads TGTGCCAGCAGCTTAAAGTTCACTCAAGAGACCCAGTACTTC. Translating it yields CASSLKFTQETQYF.

The V call is TRBV5-4, the J call TRBJ2-2, with D possibly TRBD2 on 6 matching bases. The germline V and J ends were trimmed by 4 bases and 6 bases, with 16 bases remaining between them. CDR3 length equals 15 residues. Per germline, CDR1 SGHNT and CDR2 YYREEE (reference sequence). This CDR3 is CASSLAAREAGELFF. The CDR3 bases are TGTGCCAGCAGCCTGGCCGCCAGGGAGGCCGGGGAGCTGTTTTTT. The full variable domain, with the rest looked up from reference TRBV5-4 and TRBJ2-2, is ETGVTQSPTHLIKTRGQQVTLRCSSQSGHNTVSWYQQALGQGPQFIFQYYREEENGRGNFPPRFSGLQFPNYSSELNVNALELDDSALYLCASSLAAREAGELFFGEGSRLTVL.

V gene TRBV28 combines with J gene TRBJ1-6, with 8 bases lining up with TRBD1. The V gene end was trimmed by 4 bases and the J gene end by 9 bases; junction bases not matched to a gene: 5. The CDR3 has 14 amino acids. Germline V gene sequence: CDR1 MDHEN, CDR2 SYDVKM. The CDR3 loop is CASSSDRVISPLHF. Written as DNA, the CDR3 is TGTGCCAGCAGTTCGGACAGGGTTATTTCACCCCTCCACTTT.

The chain joins TRBV11-2 to TRBJ2-1; a possible D gene is TRBD1 (6 bases). Germline lookup yields CDR1 SGHAT and CDR2 FQNNGV. V was clipped by 0 bases and J by 7 bases, with 10 bases between them. The CDR3 totals 14 residues. CDR3 in DNA: TGTGCCAGCAGCTTAGACACTAGGGGGAATGAGCAGTTCTTC. Amino acids: CASSLDTRGNEQFF.

The J gene is TRBJ2-2, the V gene TRBV18; the match to TRBD1 covers 9 bases. With V trimmed by 5 bases and J by 5 bases, 3 bases remained unmatched. Germline V lookup: CDR1 KGHSH, CDR2 LQKENI. The CDR3 runs 14 residues. CDR3: CASSTGQGTGELFF. The CDR3 DNA is TGTGCCAGCTCAACCGGACAGGGGACCGGGGAGCTGTTTTTT.

The rearrangement joins TRBV27 to TRBJ2-5, with 11 nucleotides matching TRBD1. Germline loops: CDR1 MNHEY, CDR2 SMNVEV (reference sequence). With V trimmed by 6 bases and J by 5 bases, 20 bases remained unmatched. The CDR3 has 19 residues. The CDR3 bases are TGTGCCAGCAGCCGGTCACTTTTTGGGACAGGGGGTTTATCGGAGACCCAGTACTTC. This translates into CASSRSLFGTGGLSETQYF.

V gene TRBV7-2 combines with J gene TRBJ2-1; perhaps TRBD2 as D (6 bases). The ends were cut back, 6 bases at V and 7 bases at J, with 22 bases in the middle. The germline V gene has CDR1 SGHTA and CDR2 FQGNSA. The CDR3 is 16 amino acids. The CDR3 DNA sequence: TGTGCCAGCAGTCGCCGGATGGGGAGGCCGGGAAATGAGCAGTTCTTC. Its protein product is CASSRRMGRPGNEQFF.

The V gene is TRBV7-2, the J gene TRBJ2-1, with 8 bases lining up with TRBD2. The ends lost 7 bases at V and 6 bases at J; junction bases unmatched: 11. The CDR3 spans 15 residues. Germline CDR1 and CDR2: SGHTA and FQGNSA. The CDR3 loop reads CASIKRLAGSNEQFF. CDR3 nucleotides: TGTGCCAGCATCAAGAGGCTAGCGGGCTCCAATGAGCAGTTCTTC. Looking up the rest from reference TRBV7-2 and TRBJ2-1 gives the full variable domain: GAGVSQSPSNKVTEKGKDVELRCDPISGHTALYWYRQSLGQGLEFLIYFQGNSAPDKSGLPSDRFSAERTGGSVSTLTIQRTQQEDSAVYLCASIKRLAGSNEQFFGPGTRLTVL.

The V gene is TRBV18, the J gene TRBJ2-1, with TRBD2 identical over 9 bases. Germline trimming cut 5 bases from V and 0 bases from J; bases unmatched to any gene: 5. This CDR3 region has 16 residues. CDR1 KGHSH and CDR2 LQKENI come from the germline V gene. CDR3 residues: CASSFSGSGSYNEQFF. Here the CDR3 DNA reads TGTGCCAGCTCATTTAGCGGGAGTGGCTCCTACAATGAGCAGTTCTTC.

The rearrangement links TRBV5-1 to TRBJ2-7; the match to TRBD2 covers 12 bases. V shed 4 bases, J shed 5 bases, and the junction held 10 bases outside the gene matches. The CDR3 runs 16 residues. CDR1 and CDR2 (germline): SGHRS, YFSETQ. CDR3 loop: CASSTETSGSLNEQYF. The CDR3 DNA sequence: TGCGCCAGCAGCACCGAGACTAGCGGGAGTCTGAACGAGCAGTACTTC.

This sequence joins TRBV6-5 and TRBJ2-7; 7 bases agree with TRBD1. The ends lost 5 bases at V and 2 bases at J; junction bases unmatched: 9. The CDR3 loop spans 15 amino acids. Germline V gene sequence: CDR1 MNHEY, CDR2 SVGAGI. CDR3 in DNA: TGTGCCAGCAGTCGTTACGGACAGGCAGCCTACGAGCAGTACTTC. Its translation is CASSRYGQAAYEQYF.